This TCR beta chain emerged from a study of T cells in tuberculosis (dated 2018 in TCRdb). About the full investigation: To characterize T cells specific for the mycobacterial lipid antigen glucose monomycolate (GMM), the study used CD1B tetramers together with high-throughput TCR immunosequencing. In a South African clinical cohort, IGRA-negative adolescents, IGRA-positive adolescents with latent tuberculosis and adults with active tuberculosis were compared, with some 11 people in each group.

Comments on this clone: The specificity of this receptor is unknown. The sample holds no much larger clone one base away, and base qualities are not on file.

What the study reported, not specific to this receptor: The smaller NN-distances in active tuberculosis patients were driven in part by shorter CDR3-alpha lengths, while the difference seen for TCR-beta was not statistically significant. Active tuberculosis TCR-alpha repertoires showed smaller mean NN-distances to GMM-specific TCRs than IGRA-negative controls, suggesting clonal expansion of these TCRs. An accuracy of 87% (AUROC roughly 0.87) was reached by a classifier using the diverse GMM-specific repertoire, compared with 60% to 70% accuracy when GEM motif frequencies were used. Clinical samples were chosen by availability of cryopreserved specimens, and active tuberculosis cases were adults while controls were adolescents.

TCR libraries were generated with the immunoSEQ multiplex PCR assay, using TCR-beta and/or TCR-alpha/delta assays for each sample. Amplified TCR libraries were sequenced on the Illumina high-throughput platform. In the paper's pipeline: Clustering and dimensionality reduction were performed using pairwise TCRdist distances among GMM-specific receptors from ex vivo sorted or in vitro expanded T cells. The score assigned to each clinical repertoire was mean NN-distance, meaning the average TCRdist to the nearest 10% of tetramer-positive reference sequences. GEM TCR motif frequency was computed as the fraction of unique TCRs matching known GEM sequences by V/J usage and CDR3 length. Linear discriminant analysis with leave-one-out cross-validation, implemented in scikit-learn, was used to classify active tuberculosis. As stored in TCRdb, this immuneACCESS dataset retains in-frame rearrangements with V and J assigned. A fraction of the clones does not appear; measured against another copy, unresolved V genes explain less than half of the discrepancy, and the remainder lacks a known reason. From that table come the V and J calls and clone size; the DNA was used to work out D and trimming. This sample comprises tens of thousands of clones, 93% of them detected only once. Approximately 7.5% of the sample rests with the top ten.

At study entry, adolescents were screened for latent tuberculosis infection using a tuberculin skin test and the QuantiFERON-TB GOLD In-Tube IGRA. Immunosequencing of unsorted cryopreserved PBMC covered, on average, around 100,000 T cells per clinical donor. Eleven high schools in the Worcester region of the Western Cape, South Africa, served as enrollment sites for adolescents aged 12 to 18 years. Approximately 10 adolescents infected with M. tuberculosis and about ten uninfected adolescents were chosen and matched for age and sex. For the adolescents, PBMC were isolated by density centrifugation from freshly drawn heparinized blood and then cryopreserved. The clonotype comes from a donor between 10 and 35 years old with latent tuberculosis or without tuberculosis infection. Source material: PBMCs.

Here is the DNA: TGTGCCAGCAGCTTTCGCAGGGGTCGTTCACCCCTCCACTTT. This encodes CASSFRRGRSPLHF. This chain joins TRBV14 to TRBJ1-6, with TRBD1 as a weak D call on 6 bases. There are 14 amino acids in the CDR3, from cysteine to phenylalanine inclusive. Only the CDR3 portion is preserved as DNA: 42 bases, with reading frame beginning at the first base. CDR1 and CDR2 were assigned from the germline V gene as SGHDN and FVKESK. Deletion took 5 bases off V and 9 bases off J, with a span of 14 bases between the germline ends.